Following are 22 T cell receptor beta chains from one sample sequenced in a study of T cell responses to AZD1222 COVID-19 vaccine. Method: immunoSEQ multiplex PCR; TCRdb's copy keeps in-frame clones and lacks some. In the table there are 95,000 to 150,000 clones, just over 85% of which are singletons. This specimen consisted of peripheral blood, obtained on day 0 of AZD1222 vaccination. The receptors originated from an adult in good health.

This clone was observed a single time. This chain's CDR3 is CASSVTGGGTGELFF. CDR3 bases: TGTGCCAGCAGCGTAACAGGGGGCGGGACCGGGGAGCTGTTTTTT. V gene TRBV9 combines with J gene TRBJ2-2; 9 nucleotides align to TRBD1. This CDR3 region has 15 residues. The V segment lost 1 base and the J segment 5 bases; nucleotides outside the gene matches: 3. Per the germline V gene, CDR1 is SGDLS and CDR2 is YYNGEE.

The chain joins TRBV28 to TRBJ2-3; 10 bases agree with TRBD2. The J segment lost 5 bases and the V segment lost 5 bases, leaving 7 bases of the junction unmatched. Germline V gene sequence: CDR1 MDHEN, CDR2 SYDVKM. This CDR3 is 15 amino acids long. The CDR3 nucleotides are TGTGCCAGCAGTCTAGCGGGAGCCGGGAAAGATACGCAGTATTTT. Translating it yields CASSLAGAGKDTQYF. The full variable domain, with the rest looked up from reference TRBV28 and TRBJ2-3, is DVKVTQSSRYLVKRTGEKVFLECVQDMDHENMFWYRQDPGLGLRLIYFSYDVKMKEKGDIPEGYSVSREKKERFSLILESASTNQTSMYLCASSLAGAGKDTQYFGPGTRLTVL.

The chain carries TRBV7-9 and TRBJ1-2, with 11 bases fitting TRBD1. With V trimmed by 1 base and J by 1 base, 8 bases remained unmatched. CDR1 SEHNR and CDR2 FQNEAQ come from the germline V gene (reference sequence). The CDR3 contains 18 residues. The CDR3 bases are TGTGCCAGCAGCTTAGGGGCGAAGGACAGGGGGCATAACTATGGCTACACCTTC. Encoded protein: CASSLGAKDRGHNYGYTF.

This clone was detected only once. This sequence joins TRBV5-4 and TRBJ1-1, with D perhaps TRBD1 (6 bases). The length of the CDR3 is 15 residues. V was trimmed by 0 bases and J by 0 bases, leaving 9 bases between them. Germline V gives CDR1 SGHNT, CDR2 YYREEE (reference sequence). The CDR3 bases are TGTGCCAGCAGCTTGGGTGGGGGCGTGAACACTGAAGCTTTCTTT. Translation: CASSLGGGVNTEAFF.

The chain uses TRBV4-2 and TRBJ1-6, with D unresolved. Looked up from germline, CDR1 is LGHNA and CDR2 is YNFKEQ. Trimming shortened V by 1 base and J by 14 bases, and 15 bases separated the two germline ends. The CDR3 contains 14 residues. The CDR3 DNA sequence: TGTGCCAGCAGCCAAGGCCAGGACGGCGGTGCCCTCCACTTT. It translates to CASSQGQDGGALHF.

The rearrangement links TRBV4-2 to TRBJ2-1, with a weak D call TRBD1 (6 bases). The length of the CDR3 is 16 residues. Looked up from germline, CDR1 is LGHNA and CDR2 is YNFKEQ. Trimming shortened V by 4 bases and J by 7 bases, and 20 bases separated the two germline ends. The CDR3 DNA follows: TGTGCCAGCAGCCTTCAACCGGGACACTTCCGTAATGAGCAGTTCTTC. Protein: CASSLQPGHFRNEQFF.

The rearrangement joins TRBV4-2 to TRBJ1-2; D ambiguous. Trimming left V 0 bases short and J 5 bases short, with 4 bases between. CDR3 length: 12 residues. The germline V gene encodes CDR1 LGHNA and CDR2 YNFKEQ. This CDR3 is CASSQDRYGYTF. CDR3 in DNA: TGTGCCAGCAGCCAAGATAGGTATGGCTACACCTTC.

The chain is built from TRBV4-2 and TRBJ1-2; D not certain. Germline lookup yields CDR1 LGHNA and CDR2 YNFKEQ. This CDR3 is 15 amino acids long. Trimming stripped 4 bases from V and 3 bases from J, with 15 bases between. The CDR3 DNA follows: TGTGCCAGCAGCCCCCGACTCCTGCAGCACTATGGCTACACCTTC. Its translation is CASSPRLLQHYGYTF.

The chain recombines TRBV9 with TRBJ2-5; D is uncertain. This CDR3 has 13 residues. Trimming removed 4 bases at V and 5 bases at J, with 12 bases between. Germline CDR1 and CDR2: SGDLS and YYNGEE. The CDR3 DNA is TGTGCCAGCAGCACACGCTCAAGCGAGACCCAGTACTTC. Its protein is CASSTRSSETQYF.

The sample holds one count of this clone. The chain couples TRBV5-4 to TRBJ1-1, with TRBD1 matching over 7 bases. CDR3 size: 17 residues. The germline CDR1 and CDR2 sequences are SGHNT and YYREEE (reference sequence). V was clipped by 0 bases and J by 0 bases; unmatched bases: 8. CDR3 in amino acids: CASSLERGTAVNTEAFF. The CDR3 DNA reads TGTGCCAGCAGCTTGGAGCGTGGGACAGCCGTGAACACTGAAGCTTTCTTT.

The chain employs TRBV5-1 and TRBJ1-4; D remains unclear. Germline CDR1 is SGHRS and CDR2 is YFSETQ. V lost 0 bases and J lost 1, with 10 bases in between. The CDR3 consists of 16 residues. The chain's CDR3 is CASSLAGERTNEKLFF. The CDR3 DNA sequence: TGCGCCAGCAGCTTGGCCGGGGAGAGAACTAATGAAAAACTGTTTTTT. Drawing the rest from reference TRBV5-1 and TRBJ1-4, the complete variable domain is KAGVTQTPRYLIKTRGQQVTLSCSPISGHRSVSWYQQTPGQGLQFLFEYFSETQRNKGNFPGRFSGRQFSNSRSEMNVSTLELGDSALYLCASSLAGERTNEKLFFGSGTQLSVL.

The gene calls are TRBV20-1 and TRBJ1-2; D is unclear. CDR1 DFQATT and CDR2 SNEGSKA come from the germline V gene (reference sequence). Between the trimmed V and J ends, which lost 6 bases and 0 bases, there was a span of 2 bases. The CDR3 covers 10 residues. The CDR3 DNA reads TGCAGTGCCCCTAACTATGGCTACACCTTC. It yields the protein CSAPNYGYTF.

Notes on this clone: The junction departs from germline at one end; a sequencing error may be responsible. The CDR3 DNA follows: TGTGCCTGGAGAGCGGGACTGGTGAATAGCGTCTTC. Translating it yields CAWRAGLVNSVF. The chain combines TRBV30 with TRBJ2-1; 7 nucleotides align to TRBD2. The CDR3 contains 12 residues. Germline assignment: CDR1 GTSNPN and CDR2 SVGIG (reference sequence).

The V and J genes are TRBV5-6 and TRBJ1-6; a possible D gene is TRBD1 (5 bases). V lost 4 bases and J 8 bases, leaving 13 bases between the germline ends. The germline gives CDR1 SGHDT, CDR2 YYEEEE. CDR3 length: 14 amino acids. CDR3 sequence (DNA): TGTGCCAGCAGCCTTGACAGACCCGATTCACCCCTCCACTTT. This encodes CASSLDRPDSPLHF.

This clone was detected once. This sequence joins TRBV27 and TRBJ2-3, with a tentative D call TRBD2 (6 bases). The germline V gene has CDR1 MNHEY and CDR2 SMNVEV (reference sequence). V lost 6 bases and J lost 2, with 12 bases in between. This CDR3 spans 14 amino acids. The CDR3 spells CASSWRAYTDTQYF. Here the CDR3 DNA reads TGTGCCAGCAGCTGGAGGGCGTACACAGATACGCAGTATTTT.

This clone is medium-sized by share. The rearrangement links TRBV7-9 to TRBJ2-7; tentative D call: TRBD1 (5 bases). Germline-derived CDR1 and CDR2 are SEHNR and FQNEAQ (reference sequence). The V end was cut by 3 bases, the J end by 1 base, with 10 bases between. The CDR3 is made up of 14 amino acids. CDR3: CASSLPGKSYEQYF. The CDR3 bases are TGTGCCAGCAGCTTGCCAGGGAAGTCCTACGAGCAGTACTTC.

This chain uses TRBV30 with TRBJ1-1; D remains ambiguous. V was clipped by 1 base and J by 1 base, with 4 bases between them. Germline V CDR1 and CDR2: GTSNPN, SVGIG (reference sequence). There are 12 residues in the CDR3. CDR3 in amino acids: CAWSGSNTEAFF. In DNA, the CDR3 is TGTGCCTGGAGTGGATCGAACACTGAAGCTTTCTTT.

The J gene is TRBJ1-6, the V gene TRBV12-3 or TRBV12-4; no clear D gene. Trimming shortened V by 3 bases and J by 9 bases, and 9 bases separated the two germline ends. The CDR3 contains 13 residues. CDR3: CASSLRVGSPLHF. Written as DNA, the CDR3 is TGTGCCAGCAGTTTGAGGGTTGGTTCACCCCTCCACTTT.

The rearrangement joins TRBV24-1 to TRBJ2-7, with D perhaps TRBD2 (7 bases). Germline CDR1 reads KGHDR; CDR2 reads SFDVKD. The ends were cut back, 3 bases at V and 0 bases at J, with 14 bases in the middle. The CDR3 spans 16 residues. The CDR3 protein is CATSDPGASGSYEQYF. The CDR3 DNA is TGTGCCACCAGTGATCCGGGGGCTAGCGGCTCCTACGAGCAGTACTTC.

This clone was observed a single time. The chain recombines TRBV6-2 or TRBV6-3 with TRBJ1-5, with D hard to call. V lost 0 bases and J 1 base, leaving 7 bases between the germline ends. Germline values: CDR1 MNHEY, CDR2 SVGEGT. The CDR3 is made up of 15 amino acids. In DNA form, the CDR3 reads TGTGCCAGCAGTTACTCGAAGGACAGCAATCAGCCCCAGCATTTT. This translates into CASSYSKDSNQPQHF.

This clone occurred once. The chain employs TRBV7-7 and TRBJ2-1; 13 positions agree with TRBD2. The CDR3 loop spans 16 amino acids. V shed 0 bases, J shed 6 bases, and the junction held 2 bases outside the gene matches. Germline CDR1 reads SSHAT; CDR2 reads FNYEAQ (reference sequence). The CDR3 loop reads CASSLAGLAGVNEQFF. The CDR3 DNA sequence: TGTGCCAGCAGCTTAGCCGGACTAGCGGGGGTCAATGAGCAGTTCTTC.

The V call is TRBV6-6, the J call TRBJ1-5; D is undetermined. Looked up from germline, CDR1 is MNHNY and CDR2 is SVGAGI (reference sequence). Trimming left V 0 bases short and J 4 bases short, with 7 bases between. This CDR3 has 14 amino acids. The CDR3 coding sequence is TGTGCCAGCAGTTACTCGGGAGGAAATCAGCCCCAGCATTTT. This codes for CASSYSGGNQPQHF.